One sample yielded the 20 T cell receptor beta chains listed below, sequenced in a study of blood T cell repertoires in COVID-19. The repertoire was sequenced with immunoSEQ multiplex PCR; TCRdb's copy has only in-frame clones and lacks some. The sample contains 100,000 to 150,000 clones, around 81% of which appear only once. The sequenced material came from peripheral blood. Source of these receptors: a woman in her fifties or sixties with acute or convalescent COVID-19.

This chain joins TRBV5-6 and TRBJ2-7; a weak D match, TRBD2 (7 bases). The CDR3 loop spans 16 amino acids. Germline lookup yields CDR1 SGHDT and CDR2 YYEEEE. The V end lost 4 bases, the J end lost 2 bases, and 19 bases lay between the germline ends. The CDR3 nucleotides are TGTGCCAGCAGCCTTCGGGGGGCGGGGAGAGCCTACGAGCAGTACTTC. Protein sequence: CASSLRGAGRAYEQYF.

The rearrangement uses TRBV27 and TRBJ2-2; tentatively, D is TRBD1 (5 bases). This CDR3 is built from 15 residues. The V end was cut by 2 bases, the J end by 4 bases, with 11 bases between. Germline assignment: CDR1 MNHEY and CDR2 SMNVEV (reference sequence). CDR3 in DNA: TGTGCCAGCAGTTTAGAAGGGGTTCGCACCGGGGAGCTGTTTTTT. This encodes CASSLEGVRTGELFF.

The V and J genes are TRBV7-9 and TRBJ2-1; 11 positions match TRBD2. There are 17 residues in the CDR3. The V gene end was trimmed by 4 bases and the J gene end by 7 bases; junction bases not matched to a gene: 12. Per germline, CDR1 SEHNR and CDR2 FQNEAQ (reference sequence). The CDR3 DNA follows: TGTGCCAGCAGCTCCTCGGGCCTAGCGGGAGGTAGAAATGAGCAGTTCTTC. This sequence encodes CASSSSGLAGGRNEQFF.

The chain has TRBV3-1 (or the pseudogene TRBV3-2) and TRBJ2-7; 7 positions agree with TRBD2. The trim removed 5 bases at V and 5 bases at J, leaving 6 bases unmatched. The CDR3 extends over 13 amino acids. Germline V lookup: CDR1 LGHDT, CDR2 YNNKEL (reference sequence). The CDR3 region is CASSIPGTNEQYF. In nucleotides, the CDR3 is TGTGCCAGCAGCATCCCTGGGACTAACGAGCAGTACTTC.

The V and J genes are TRBV3-1 (or the pseudogene TRBV3-2) and TRBJ1-6; 9 nucleotides align to TRBD1. The CDR3 contains 15 residues. Germline CDR1 reads LGHDT; CDR2 reads YNNKEL (reference sequence). V lost 4 bases to trimming and J lost 6 bases; unmatched junction nucleotides: 4. CDR3 DNA: TGTGCCAGCAGCCGAACGGGACAGGGTAATTCACCCCTCCACTTT. It specifies CASSRTGQGNSPLHF.

The chain employs TRBV5-1 and TRBJ2-1, with a tentative D call TRBD2 (6 bases). The CDR3 totals 15 residues. The germline V gene encodes CDR1 SGHRS and CDR2 YFSETQ. The germline V and J ends were trimmed by 7 bases and 0 bases, with 14 bases remaining between them. This chain's CDR3 is CASSGLRSSYNEQFF. In DNA form, the CDR3 reads TGCGCCAGCTCGGGACTCCGAAGCTCCTACAATGAGCAGTTCTTC.

This clone was seen a single time. V is TRBV5-4 and J is TRBJ1-1; possible D gene TRBD1, 5 bases. Trimming stripped 4 bases from V and 1 base from J, with 8 bases between. Germline V lookup: CDR1 SGHNT, CDR2 YYREEE (reference sequence). CDR3 length: 13 amino acids. The CDR3 DNA follows: TGTGCCAGCAGCATCGACAGGAACACTGAAGCTTTCTTT. It encodes CASSIDRNTEAFF.

This clone was seen a single time. The rearrangement links TRBV7-9 to TRBJ1-6, with D possibly TRBD1 on 6 matching bases. V lost 6 bases, J lost 0 bases, and 12 bases lay in between. The CDR3 is 16 residues long. Germline CDR1 reads SEHNR; CDR2 reads FQNEAQ (reference sequence). CDR3 sequence reads: CASRTDRSSYNSPLHF. Written as DNA, the CDR3 is TGTGCCAGCAGGACTGACAGGAGCTCCTATAATTCACCCCTCCACTTT.

Only a few counts were recorded for this clone. V gene TRBV2 combines with J gene TRBJ1-6; D is ambiguous. V lost 7 bases to trimming and J lost 7 bases, with 11 bases between them. CDR3 length: 13 amino acids. Germline CDR1 reads SNHLY; CDR2 reads FYNNEI. CDR3: CASTGKRNSPLHF. Here the CDR3 DNA reads TGTGCCAGCACCGGGAAGAGGAATTCACCCCTCCACTTT.

This clone was observed a few times. The J gene is TRBJ2-2, the V gene TRBV7-9; 8 bases agree with TRBD2. V was pared by 3 bases and J by 4 bases, with 13 bases of the junction left unmatched. CDR3 length equals 18 residues. Germline CDR1 SEHNR, CDR2 FQNEAQ (reference sequence). The CDR3 nucleotides are TGTGCCAGCAGCTTCGGTGGTAGCGGGACGTGGGGCACCGGGGAGCTGTTTTTT. The encoded protein is CASSFGGSGTWGTGELFF.

This chain uses TRBV9 with TRBJ1-4; unclear D gene. Trimming stripped 0 bases from V and 11 bases from J, with 14 bases between. Germline V gene lookup returns CDR1 SGDLS and CDR2 YYNGEE. The CDR3 length is 14 residues. CDR3 in amino acids: CASSVAPSGGKLFF. CDR3 bases: TGTGCCAGCAGCGTAGCCCCCAGCGGTGGTAAACTGTTTTTT.

Only one count was recorded for this clone. CDR3 loop: CASSRTGANSPLHF. The DNA of the CDR3 is TGTGCCAGCAGCCGCACAGGGGCTAATTCACCCCTCCACTTT. The chain employs TRBV4-2 and TRBJ1-6; 7 bases agree with TRBD1. Unmatched junction bases numbered 3, after V lost 4 bases and J lost 6 bases. The CDR3 runs 14 residues. Germline assignment: CDR1 LGHNA and CDR2 YNFKEQ.

This chain connects TRBV29-1 to TRBJ1-5; TRBD1 matches 7 bases. Germline loops: CDR1 SQVTM, CDR2 ANQGSEA. V gave up 4 bases and J gave up 4 bases; unmatched junction bases: 4. The CDR3 spans 13 residues. The CDR3 sequence: CSVGQGGNQPQHF. The DNA of the CDR3 is TGCAGCGTTGGACAGGGAGGAAATCAGCCCCAGCATTTT.

This chain uses TRBV7-9 with TRBJ1-3, with 12 bases aligning to TRBD1. This CDR3 comprises 17 residues. V was pared by 5 bases and J by 4 bases, with 9 bases of the junction left unmatched. The germline V gene has CDR1 SEHNR and CDR2 FQNEAQ (reference sequence). CDR3 protein: CASSLRSGTGGGNTIYF. The CDR3 nucleotides are TGTGCCAGCAGCCTGCGATCCGGGACAGGGGGCGGAAACACCATATATTTT.

A word on this clone: Other nucleotide sequences from this sample produce the same CDR3. This chain uses TRBV5-1 with TRBJ1-3; the D gene is possibly TRBD1 (6 bases). The CDR3 spans 14 residues. Trimming took 5 bases from V and 3 from J, leaving 12 bases between them. Germline assignment: CDR1 SGHRS and CDR2 YFSETQ. CDR3 bases: TGCGCCAGCAGTGAAAGGGGGAGTGGAAACACCATATATTTT. Translating it yields CASSERGSGNTIYF.

The chain combines TRBV5-1 with TRBJ2-6; no clear D. The germline V gene encodes CDR1 SGHRS and CDR2 YFSETQ. The CDR3 is 13 residues long. Trimming removed 6 bases at V and 4 bases at J, with 8 bases between. The CDR3 protein is CASKYSGANVLTF. As DNA, the CDR3 is TGCGCCAGCAAGTACTCCGGGGCCAACGTCCTGACTTTC.

Of note for this clone: The CDR3 end shows no conserved phenylalanine or tryptophan, and so a read error is likely. The DNA is omitted, as the CDR3 cannot be located on it reliably, and the CDR3 follows TCRdb's listing. The chain uses TRBV7-9 and TRBJ1-1; the table's D call of TRBD1 was not tested on the DNA. From germline, CDR1 is SEHNR and CDR2 FQNEAQ (reference sequence). Ends included, the CDR3 has 12 residues. CDR3 sequence: CASSLGAQLMSC.

This clone turned up a few times. The gene calls are TRBV21-1 and TRBJ2-5; the table names TRBD1, a call not compared with the DNA. TRBV21-1 is labeled a pseudogene. There are 15 residues in the CDR3. DNA of the CDR3: TGTGCCAGCAGCAAAGTTGAGGGGGCGGATGAGACCCAGTACTTC. This encodes CASSKVEGADETQYF.

CDR3 nucleotide sequence: TGTGCCAGCAGTTCGGGACAGGGGGAAAAACTGTTTTTT. It yields the protein CASSSGQGEKLFF. The chain carries TRBV28 and TRBJ1-4, with 10 bases identical to TRBD1. Germline CDR1 MDHEN, CDR2 SYDVKM. V lost 4 bases to trimming and J lost 8 bases; unmatched junction nucleotides: 1. The CDR3 covers 13 residues.

The CDR3, as DNA: TGTGCCAGTGGGCCCGGGACAGGCCGCAATCAGCCCCAGCATTTT. Translated: CASGPGTGRNQPQHF. The V and J genes are TRBV19 and TRBJ1-5; 8 bases align to TRBD1. Germline V gene lookup returns CDR1 LNHDA and CDR2 SQIVND (reference sequence). The CDR3 totals 15 residues. The trim removed 8 bases at V and 2 bases at J, leaving 8 bases unmatched.